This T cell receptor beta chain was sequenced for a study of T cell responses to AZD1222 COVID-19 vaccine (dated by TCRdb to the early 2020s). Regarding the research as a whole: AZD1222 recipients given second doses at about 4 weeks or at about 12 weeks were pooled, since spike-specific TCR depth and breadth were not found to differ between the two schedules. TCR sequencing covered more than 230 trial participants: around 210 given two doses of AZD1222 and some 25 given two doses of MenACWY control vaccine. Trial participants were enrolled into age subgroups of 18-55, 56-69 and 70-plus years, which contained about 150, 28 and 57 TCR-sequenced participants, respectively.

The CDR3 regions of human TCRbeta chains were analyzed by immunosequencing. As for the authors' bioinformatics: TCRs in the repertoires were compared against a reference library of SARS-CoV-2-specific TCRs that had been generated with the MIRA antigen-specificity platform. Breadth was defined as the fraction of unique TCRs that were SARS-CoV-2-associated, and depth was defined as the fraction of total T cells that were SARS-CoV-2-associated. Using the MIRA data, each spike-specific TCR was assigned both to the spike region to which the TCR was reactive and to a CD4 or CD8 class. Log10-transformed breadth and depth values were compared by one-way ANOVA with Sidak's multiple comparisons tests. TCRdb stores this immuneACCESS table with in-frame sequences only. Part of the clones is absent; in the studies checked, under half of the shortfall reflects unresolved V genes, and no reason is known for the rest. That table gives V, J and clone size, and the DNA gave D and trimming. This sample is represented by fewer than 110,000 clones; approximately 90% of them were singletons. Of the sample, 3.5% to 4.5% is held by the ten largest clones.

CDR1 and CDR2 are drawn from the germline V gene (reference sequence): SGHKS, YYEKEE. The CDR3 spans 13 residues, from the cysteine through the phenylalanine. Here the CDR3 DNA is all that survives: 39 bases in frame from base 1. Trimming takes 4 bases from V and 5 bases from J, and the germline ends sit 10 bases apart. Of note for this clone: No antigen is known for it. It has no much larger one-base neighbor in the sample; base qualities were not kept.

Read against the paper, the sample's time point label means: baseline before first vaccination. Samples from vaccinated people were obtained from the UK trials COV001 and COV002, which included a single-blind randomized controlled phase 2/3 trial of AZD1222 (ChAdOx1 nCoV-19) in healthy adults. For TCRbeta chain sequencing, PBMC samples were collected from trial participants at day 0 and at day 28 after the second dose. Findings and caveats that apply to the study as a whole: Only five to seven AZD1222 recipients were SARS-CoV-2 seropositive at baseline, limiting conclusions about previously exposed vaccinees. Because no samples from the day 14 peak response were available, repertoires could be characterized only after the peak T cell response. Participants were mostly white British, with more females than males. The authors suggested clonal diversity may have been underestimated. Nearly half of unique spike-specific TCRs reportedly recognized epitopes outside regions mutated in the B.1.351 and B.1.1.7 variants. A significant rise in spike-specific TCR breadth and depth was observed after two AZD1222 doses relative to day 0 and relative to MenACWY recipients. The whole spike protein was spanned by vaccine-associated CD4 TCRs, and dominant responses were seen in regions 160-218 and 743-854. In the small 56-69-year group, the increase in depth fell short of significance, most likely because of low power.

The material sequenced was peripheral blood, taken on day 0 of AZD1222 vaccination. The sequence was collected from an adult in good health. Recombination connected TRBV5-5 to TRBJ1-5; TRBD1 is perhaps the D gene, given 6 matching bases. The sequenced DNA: TGTGCCAGCAGCCGGGACAAGTATCAGCCCCAGCATTTT. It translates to CASSRDKYQPQHF.